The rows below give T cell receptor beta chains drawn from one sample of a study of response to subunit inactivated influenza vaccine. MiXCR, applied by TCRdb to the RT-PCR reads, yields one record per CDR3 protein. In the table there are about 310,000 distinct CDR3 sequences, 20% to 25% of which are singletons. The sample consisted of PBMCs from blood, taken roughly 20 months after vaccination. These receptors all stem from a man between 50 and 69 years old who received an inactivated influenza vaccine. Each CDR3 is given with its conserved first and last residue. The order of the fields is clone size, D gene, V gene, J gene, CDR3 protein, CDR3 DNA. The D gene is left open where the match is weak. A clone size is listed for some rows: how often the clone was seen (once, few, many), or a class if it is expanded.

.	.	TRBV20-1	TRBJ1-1	CSTGQEGTEAFF	TGCAGCACAGGGCAAGAAGGCACTGAAGCTTTCTTT
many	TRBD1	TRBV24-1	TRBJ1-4	CATSDPGQAEKLFF	TGTGCCACCAGTGATCCGGGACAGGCCGAAAAACTGTTTTTT
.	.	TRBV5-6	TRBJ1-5	CASSLGTEQPQHF	TGTGCCAGCAGCTTGGGGACAGAACAGCCCCAGCATTTT
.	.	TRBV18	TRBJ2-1	CASSPERPPENEQFF	TGTGCCAGCTCACCTGAGCGGCCACCAGAGAATGAGCAGTTCTTC
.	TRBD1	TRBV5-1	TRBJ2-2	CASSYDRAGTGELFF	TGCGCCAGCAGTTACGACAGGGCGGGCACCGGGGAGCTGTTTTTT
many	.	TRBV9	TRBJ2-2	CASSVLPRWTGELFF	TGTGCCAGCAGCGTACTGCCCCGCTGGACCGGGGAGCTGTTTTTT
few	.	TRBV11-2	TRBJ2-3	CASSFGGTKDTQYF	TGTGCCAGCAGCTTCGGCGGGACAAAAGATACGCAGTATTTT
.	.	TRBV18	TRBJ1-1	CASSLRHGGTMNTEAFF	TGTGCCAGCTCACTCAGACACGGCGGGACAATGAACACTGAAGCTTTCTTT
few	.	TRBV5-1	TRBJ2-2	CASSTPGPEPGELFF	TGCGCCAGCAGCACCCCCGGGCCCGAGCCCGGGGAGCTGTTTTTT
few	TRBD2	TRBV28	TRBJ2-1	CASSQSAREDGEQFF	TGTGCCAGCAGTCAATCCGCGCGGGAGGATGGTGAGCAGTTCTTC
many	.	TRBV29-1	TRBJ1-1	CSICPSNAMGTEAFF	TGCAGCATTTGCCCCTCCAACGCCATGGGGACTGAAGCTTTCTTT
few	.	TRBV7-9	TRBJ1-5	CASSTEGQPQHF	TGTGCCAGCAGCACGGAGGGCCAGCCCCAGCATTTT
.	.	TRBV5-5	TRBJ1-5	CASGRIAGSQPQHF	TGTGCCAGCGGCCGGATCGCAGGAAGTCAGCCCCAGCATTTT
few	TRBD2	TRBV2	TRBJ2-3	CASSPGLDTDTQYF	TGTGCCAGCAGTCCGGGACTAGACACAGATACGCAGTATTTT
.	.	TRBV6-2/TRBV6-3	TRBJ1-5	CASSRDYYQPQHF	TGTGCCAGCAGTCGCGATTATTATCAGCCCCAGCATTTT
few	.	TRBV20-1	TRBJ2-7	CSARRGNSYEQYF	TGCAGTGCCCGGCGGGGAAACTCCTACGAGCAGTACTTC
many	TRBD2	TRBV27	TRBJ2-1	CASSTGTSGAYNEQFF	TGTGCCAGCAGCACTGGGACTAGCGGGGCCTACAATGAGCAGTTCTTC
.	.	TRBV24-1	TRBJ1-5	CATSDSTGPGQPQHF	TGTGCCACCAGTGATTCTACAGGGCCAGGCCAGCCCCAGCATTTT
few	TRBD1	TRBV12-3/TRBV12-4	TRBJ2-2	CASSNRGRTGELFF	TGTGCCAGCAGCAACAGGGGTAGAACCGGGGAGCTGTTTTTT
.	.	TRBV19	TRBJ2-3	CASTQADTQYF	TGTGCCAGTACTCAGGCGGATACGCAGTATTTT
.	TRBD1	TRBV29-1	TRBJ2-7	CSVDRDSQYEQYF	TGCAGCGTTGACCGGGACAGCCAGTACGAGCAGTACTTC
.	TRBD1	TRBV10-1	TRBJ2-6	CARTTGSGANVLTF	TGCGCCAGGACGACAGGGTCTGGGGCCAACGTCCTGACTTTC
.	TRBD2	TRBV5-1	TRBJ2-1	CASSQTSGGAGIYNEQFF	TGCGCCAGCAGCCAGACTAGCGGGGGGGCCGGAATCTACAATGAGCAGTTCTTC
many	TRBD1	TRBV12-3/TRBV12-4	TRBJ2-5	CASSSGTGQETQYF	TGTGCCAGCAGCTCCGGGACAGGACAAGAGACCCAGTACTTC
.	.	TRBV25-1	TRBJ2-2	CASSESVIGYTGELFF	TGTGCCAGCAGTGAATCGGTTATCGGGTACACCGGGGAGCTGTTTTTT
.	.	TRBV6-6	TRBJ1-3	CASNGNRVAGNTIYF	TGTGCCAGCAATGGAAACAGGGTGGCTGGAAACACCATATATTTT
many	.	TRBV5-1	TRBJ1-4	CASSATNEKLFF	TGCGCCAGCTCCGCAACTAATGAAAAACTGTTTTTT
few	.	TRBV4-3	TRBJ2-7	CASSQEPRGDEQYF	TGCGCCAGCAGCCAAGAGCCTAGGGGCGACGAGCAGTACTTC
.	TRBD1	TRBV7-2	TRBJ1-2	CASSANRGSYGYTF	TGTGCCAGCAGCGCCAACAGGGGGTCCTATGGCTACACCTTC
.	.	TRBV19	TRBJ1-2	CASSIGGRNGYGYTF	TGTGCCAGTAGTATAGGAGGCAGAAATGGCTATGGCTACACCTTC
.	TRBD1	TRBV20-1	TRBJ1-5	CSARATGPDQPQHF	TGCAGTGCTAGAGCGACAGGGCCTGATCAGCCCCAGCATTTT
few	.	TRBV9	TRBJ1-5	CASSVGGGRNQPQHF	TGTGCCAGCAGCGTAGGAGGGGGGCGCAATCAGCCCCAGCATTTT
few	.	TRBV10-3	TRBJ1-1	CAISQQFNTEAFF	TGTGCCATCAGTCAGCAATTCAACACTGAAGCTTTCTTT
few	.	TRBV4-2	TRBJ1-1	CASSQDSIALVAFF	TGTGCCAGCAGCCAAGATTCTATCGCATTAGTAGCTTTCTTT
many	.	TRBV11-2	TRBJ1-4	CASSRAGGSLQKLFF	TGTGCCAGCAGCAGGGCGGGGGGATCCCTTCAAAAACTGTTTTTT
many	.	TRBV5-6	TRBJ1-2	CASSPKGQSLGYTF	TGTGCCAGCAGCCCCAAGGGGCAGTCGCTGGGCTACACCTTC
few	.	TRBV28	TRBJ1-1	CASTLAGGTWNTEAFF	TGTGCCAGCACCTTAGCGGGAGGTACATGGAACACTGAAGCTTTCTTT
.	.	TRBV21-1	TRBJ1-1	CASIRTGRNTEAFF	TGTGCCAGCATCAGGACAGGGCGGAACACTGAAGCTTTCTTT
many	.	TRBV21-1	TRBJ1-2	CASSKGSMRGGYGYTF	TGTGCCAGCAGCAAAGGGAGTATGAGGGGCGGCTATGGCTACACCTTC
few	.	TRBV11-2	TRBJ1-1	CASSLDRGSTEAFF	TGTGCCAGCAGCTTAGACAGGGGTAGCACTGAAGCTTTCTTT
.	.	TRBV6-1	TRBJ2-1	CASSEALLVVDEQFF	TGTGCCAGCAGTGAAGCGCTTCTAGTGGTTGATGAGCAGTTCTTC
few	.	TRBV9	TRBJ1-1	CASSSPSRGVNTEAFF	TGTGCCAGCAGCTCCCCTTCCCGGGGGGTGAACACTGAAGCTTTCTTT
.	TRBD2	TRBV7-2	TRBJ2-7	CASSLDVAGVAYEQYF	TGTGCCAGCAGCTTAGATGTAGCGGGGGTAGCCTACGAGCAGTACTTC
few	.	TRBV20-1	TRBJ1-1	CSASSDNTEAFF	TGCAGTGCTAGCTCAGATAACACTGAAGCTTTCTTT
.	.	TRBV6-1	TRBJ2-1	CASSNSYSYNEQFF	TGTGCCAGCTCAAACTCCTACTCCTACAATGAGCAGTTCTTC
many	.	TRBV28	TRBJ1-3	CASSLSVRPGNTIYF	TGTGCCAGCAGTTTATCAGTGAGGCCTGGAAACACCATATATTTT
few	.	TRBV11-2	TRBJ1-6	CASRKPGRNNSPLHF	TGTGCCAGCAGAAAACCGGGACGGAATAATTCACCCCTCCACTTT
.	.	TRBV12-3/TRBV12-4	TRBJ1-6	CASSLRAGDNSPLHF	TGTGCCAGCAGTTTAAGGGCAGGGGATAATTCACCCCTCCACTTT
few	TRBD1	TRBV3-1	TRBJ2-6	CASSQETGVGANVLTF	TGTGCCAGCAGCCAAGAGACAGGGGTAGGGGCCAACGTCCTGACTTTC
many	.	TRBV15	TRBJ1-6	CATSRDKNLNSPLHF	TGTGCCACCAGCAGAGACAAAAACCTTAATTCACCCCTCCACTTT
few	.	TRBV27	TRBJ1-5	CASSPQTGTSYSNQPQHF	TGTGCCAGCAGTCCTCAAACCGGGACAAGTTATAGCAATCAGCCCCAGCATTTT
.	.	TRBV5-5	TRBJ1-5	CASSFQQVDGNQPQHF	TGTGCCAGCAGCTTTCAGCAGGTGGACGGCAATCAGCCCCAGCATTTT
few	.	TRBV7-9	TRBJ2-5	CASDQVGQQTQETQYF	TGTGCCAGCGACCAAGTCGGGCAGCAGACCCAAGAGACCCAGTACTTC
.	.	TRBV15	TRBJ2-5	CATSRALAGWMETQYF	TGTGCCACCAGCAGAGCTTTGGCAGGGTGGATGGAGACCCAGTACTTC
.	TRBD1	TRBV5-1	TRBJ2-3	CASSKGARSTDTQYF	TGCGCCAGTTCTAAGGGGGCGCGGAGCACAGATACGCAGTATTTT
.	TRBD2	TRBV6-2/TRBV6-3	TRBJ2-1	CASSYIPSGRNYNEQFF	TGTGCCAGCAGTTACATACCGAGCGGGAGGAACTACAATGAGCAGTTCTTC
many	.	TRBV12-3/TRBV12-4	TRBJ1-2	CASRISQGSYGYTF	TGTGCCAGCAGGATATCACAGGGCAGCTATGGCTACACCTTC
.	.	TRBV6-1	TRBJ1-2	CASSEEGHGYTF	TGTGCCAGCAGTGAAGAGGGCCATGGCTACACCTTC
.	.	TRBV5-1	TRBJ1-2	CASSLGQIGYGYTF	TGCGCCAGCAGCTTGGGACAGATCGGCTATGGCTACACCTTC
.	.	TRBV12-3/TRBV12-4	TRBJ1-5	CASSLGGTVKAQHF	TGTGCCAGCAGTTTGGGAGGGACCGTCAAGGCCCAGCATTTT